A single sample gave rise to the 15 T cell receptor beta chains below, sequenced in a study of shared clonotypes between healthy human individuals. It was CD45RO-negative cells, positively selected for CCR7, that made up naive CD8 cells, with terminally differentiated effector memory CD45RA+ cells excluded. Repertoires were generated with immunoSEQ multiplex PCR, while TCRdb's copy carries only in-frame clones and drops some. The data hold 1.5 million to 2.5 million clones, with just under 95% observed a single time. Sample: naive CD8+ T cells sorted from blood. The source of these receptors is a man between 18 and 35 years old in good health.

This chain connects TRBV7-9 to TRBJ1-6, with 10 bases matching TRBD1. The trim removed 5 bases at V and 7 bases at J, leaving 14 bases unmatched. The germline gives CDR1 SEHNR, CDR2 FQNEAQ (reference sequence). The CDR3 runs 18 residues. The CDR3 coding sequence is TGTGCCAGCAGCATCCGACAGGGGGCCAGACCCCTGAATTCACCCCTCCACTTT. It codes for CASSIRQGARPLNSPLHF.

The chain employs TRBV27 and TRBJ2-1; TRBD2 agrees at 11 bases. This CDR3 is 19 amino acids long. Germline CDR1 and CDR2: MNHEY and SMNVEV (reference sequence). V gave up 2 bases and J gave up 4 bases; unmatched junction bases: 13. For the CDR3, the DNA is TGTGCCAGCAGTTTAATCCTAACCGGGACTAGCGGCACTTACAATGAGCAGTTCTTC. Translation gives CASSLILTGTSGTYNEQFF.

This chain connects TRBV7-9 to TRBJ2-7; D is perhaps TRBD1 or TRBD2 (5 bases each). This CDR3 contains 15 residues. Germline V lookup: CDR1 SEHNR, CDR2 FQNEAQ (reference sequence). V lost 5 bases and J lost 3, with 17 bases in between. Written as DNA, the CDR3 is TGTGCCAGCAGCCAAGCTCAGGGACGGGACTACGAGCAGTACTTC. It yields the protein CASSQAQGRDYEQYF.

The chain carries TRBV28 and TRBJ1-6; perhaps TRBD1 as D (6 bases). The length of the CDR3 is 19 residues. CDR1 and CDR2 from the germline V gene are MDHEN and SYDVKM. The germline V and J ends were trimmed by 2 bases and 0 bases, with 17 bases remaining between them. The CDR3 here is CASSLTRQASSSYNSPLHF. As DNA, the CDR3 is TGTGCCAGCAGTTTAACTCGACAGGCATCGAGCTCCTATAATTCACCCCTCCACTTT.

The rearrangement links TRBV11-2 to TRBJ1-4; the D gene is possibly TRBD1 (5 bases). This CDR3 contains 17 residues. V was cut by 5 bases and J by 4 bases, with 20 bases left in between. Germline-derived CDR1 and CDR2 are SGHAT and FQNNGV. The CDR3 reads CASSHTNIGTGNEKLFF. In nucleotides, the CDR3 is TGTGCCAGCAGCCATACGAACATCGGGACGGGTAATGAAAAACTGTTTTTT.

This clone was seen just once. The chain recombines TRBV27 with TRBJ1-6, with D possibly TRBD1 on 5 matching bases. Germline CDR1 and CDR2: MNHEY and SMNVEV (reference sequence). This CDR3 comprises 15 residues. Trimming stripped 4 bases from V and 3 bases from J, with 10 bases between. The CDR3 region has the DNA TGTGCCAGCAGTTGGGCAGGGAACTATAATTCACCCCTCCACTTT. Encoded protein: CASSWAGNYNSPLHF.

The gene calls are TRBV5-1 and TRBJ2-1; D is unclear. The germline V and J ends were trimmed by 1 base and 3 bases, with 11 bases remaining between them. Germline V lookup: CDR1 SGHRS, CDR2 YFSETQ. This CDR3 has 15 residues. The CDR3 protein is CASSLLPGSYNEQFF. The DNA of the CDR3 is TGCGCCAGCAGCTTGCTTCCCGGAAGCTACAATGAGCAGTTCTTC.

This chain uses TRBV7-8 with TRBJ2-1; D may be TRBD2 (5 bases). The CDR3 spans 10 residues. Trimming left V 10 bases short and J 9 bases short, with 10 bases between. Germline V gene data show CDR1 as SGHVS and CDR2 as FQNEAQ. The CDR3 coding sequence is TGTGCCACCGGCGGGCCTGAGCAGTTCTTC. Amino acid sequence: CATGGPEQFF.

This clone came up once. The chain combines TRBV11-2 with TRBJ1-2, with TRBD1 as a possible D gene (6 bases). CDR1 is SGHAT, CDR2 FQNNGV, per germline. V gave up 0 bases and J gave up 1 base, with 15 bases separating them. The CDR3 is 17 residues long. The CDR3 DNA reads as TGTGCCAGCAGCTTAGATCCCGGTCGGACAGATAACTATGGCTACACCTTC. Protein sequence: CASSLDPGRTDNYGYTF.

The chain is built from TRBV5-1 and TRBJ2-7; TRBD2 is a possible D gene (6 bases). The CDR3 totals 18 residues. V gave up 2 bases and J gave up 0 bases, with 21 bases separating them. CDR1 and CDR2 from the germline V gene are SGHRS and YFSETQ. Written as DNA, the CDR3 is TGCGCCAGCAGCTTTGGGATCTTGGGGGGTGACAGCTCCTACGAGCAGTACTTC. Protein: CASSFGILGGDSSYEQYF.

This chain links TRBV7-9 with TRBJ2-7; D may correspond to TRBD1 or TRBD2 (5 bases each). The CDR3 runs to 18 residues. Trimming removed 4 bases at V and 0 bases at J, with 22 bases between. CDR1 and CDR2 (germline): SEHNR, FQNEAQ (reference sequence). The CDR3 reads CASSSGGGLVDFSYEQYF. The CDR3 DNA reads as TGTGCCAGCAGCTCTGGTGGGGGATTAGTCGATTTCTCCTACGAGCAGTACTTC.

A word on this clone: Because the CDR3's place on the DNA is in doubt, the DNA is left out and the CDR3 is given as listed by TCRdb. J is TRBJ2-1 and V is TRBV6-6; TRBD2, the table's D call, was not compared with the DNA. Per germline, CDR1 MNHNY and CDR2 SVGAGI (reference sequence). The CDR3 comprises 12 residues, both ends counted. The CDR3 sequence is CASSSSLNEQFF.

The V call is TRBV7-9, the J call TRBJ1-1, with TRBD1 matching 8 bases. The germline V gene encodes CDR1 SEHNR and CDR2 FQNEAQ (reference sequence). V lost 3 bases, J lost 4 bases, and 4 bases stayed unmatched. The CDR3 is 14 residues long. CDR3 coding DNA: TGTGCCAGCAGCTTTGACAGGGGAACCACTGAAGCTTTCTTT. This sequence encodes CASSFDRGTTEAFF. Full variable domain (outside the CDR3, taken from reference TRBV7-9 and TRBJ1-1): DTGVSQNPRHKITKRGQNVTFRCDPISEHNRLYWYRQTLGQGPEFLTYFQNEAQLEKSRLLSDRFSAERPKGSFSTLEIQRTEQGDSAMYLCASSFDRGTTEAFFGQGTRLTVV.

This sequence joins TRBV10-3 and TRBJ2-2; TRBD1 might be the D (6 bases). Germline V gene lookup returns CDR1 ENHRY and CDR2 SYGVKD. The CDR3 contains 16 residues. Trimming took off 6 bases at V and 5 bases at J, with 19 bases between the two ends. The CDR3 DNA follows: TGTGCCATCAGAGAAGTTACAGGGCTAGGGACCGGGGAGCTGTTTTTT. Encoded protein: CAIREVTGLGTGELFF.

The CDR3 spells CASSQEPRQLLGTDTQYF. CDR3 nucleotide sequence: TGCGCCAGCAGCCAAGAACCTAGACAGCTGCTCGGCACAGATACGCAGTATTTT. V is TRBV4-3 and J is TRBJ2-3; a weak D match, TRBD1 (5 bases). The germline V and J ends were trimmed by 0 bases and 1 base, with 17 bases remaining between them. The CDR3 consists of 18 residues. Germline V lookup: CDR1 LGHNA, CDR2 YSLEER.